The entry below describes one T cell receptor beta chain. Its antigen is unknown. Its ends do not fully match the called genes, so a read error is possible. The record originates from a study of T cells in Graves' hyperthyroidism and ophthalmopathy (dated 2019 in TCRdb). Describing the broader study: A discovery cohort of around 98 patients, about 40 with Graves' ophthalmopathy and 57 with stable Graves' hyperthyroidism, was used to find distinguishing TCR V-J signatures. The approximately 95 discovery patients were divided at random into training and test sets in a 7:3 ratio. In roughly six Graves' hyperthyroidism patients, the study also compared T-cell repertoires from thyroid tissue with T-cell repertoires from blood. After sampling, hyperthyroidism patients received methimazole starting at 30 mg daily, and ophthalmopathy patients received high-dose intravenous methylprednisolone. The paper describes TCR Vbeta CDR3 sequencing of some 130 peripheral blood samples, made up of 43 ophthalmopathy patients, roughly 72 hyperthyroidism patients and 17 progressor patients. Whether ophthalmopathy could be predicted prospectively was tested in an independent validation cohort made up of roughly 20 hyperthyroidism patients plus 17 patients who later progressed to ophthalmopathy. Results the study describes overall, beyond this receptor: Most expanded thyroid clonotypes (frequency above 0.001) were also detected in blood, suggesting blood repertoires may reflect thyroid immune responses. In validation, the model predicted progression to ophthalmopathy a median of about 6 months before onset, with approximately 68% sensitivity and 72.22% specificity. In cross-validation, a model built on a 13 V-J signature told ophthalmopathy apart from stable hyperthyroidism with under 90% sensitivity and about 81% specificity, and in testing the same model reached 80%/75%. No statistical method was used to fix the sample size in advance, and group allocation was not hidden from the investigators.

The TCR beta CDR3 regions were amplified from RNA transcripts. For the first round of RT-PCR on the TCR CDR3, the HTBI primer set was used together with the Qiagen OneStep RT-PCR kit. Libraries were constructed in a second round of multiplex PCR, after which size selection and purification were carried out. Sequencing of the libraries was done on an Illumina HiSeq2000 using paired-end 100 bp reads. The paper's processing steps were these. SOAPnuke was used to process the raw data, with reads discarded if the reads contained adapters or uncalled bases, had a mean Phred below 15, or lacked an exact constant-primer or identifier match. COPE v1.2.5 was used to merge the high-quality paired reads, and each unique nucleotide sequence was defined as a clonotype. Clonotypes were aligned to IMGT TRBV, TRBD and TRBJ reference segments using MiTCR v1.1. Analysis was restricted to V-J combinations with a frequency above 0.0001, which covered 98% to 99.2% of repertoires. The TCS score was defined as F50 (clonal expansion) divided by E x V (chaos), with BLOSUM62-based TCRdist calculated between CDR3 peptides within each V-J. Welch's t-statistics and random forest reduced around 550 V-J features to 10 to 15, which were used in a naive Bayes classifier (R e1071). The similarity between thyroid and blood repertoires was quantified using the Morisita-Horn index. The public reads were run again by TCRdb, first through fastp at Q25 and then through MiXCR, and only productive beta chains were kept. Under each unique CDR3 protein, matching rows form one entry showing the most common genes and DNA. TCRdb's processing, not the study's, gives the V and J calls here. Within this sample are roughly 500,000 distinct CDR3 sequences, with about 46% of them counted one time only. 44% of the sample goes to the ten largest clones.

The CDR3 spans 15 residues, from the cysteine through the phenylalanine. Only the CDR3 DNA stays, 45 bases, in frame from base 1. The germline V gene supplies CDR1 SGHTA and CDR2 FQGTGA. Exclusion was applied to patients with uncontrolled infections, other autoimmune diseases, pregnancy or lactation. Clinical symptoms, serum thyroxine and TRAb, thyroid ultrasound, and orbital computed tomography formed the basis for the diagnoses. Total RNA was extracted with Trizol reagent, and quality was checked on an Agilent 2100 Bioanalyzer. This TCR derives from an adult woman with Graves' disease, either hyperthyroidism or ophthalmopathy (not recorded which). The chain is encoded by TRBV7-3 joined to TRBJ2-5, and 10 bases in between align with TRBD2. Material: peripheral blood or thyroid tissue (not recorded which). The CDR3 corresponds to CASSLGAGGQEAQYF. Here is the DNA: TGTGCCAGCAGCTTAGGAGCGGGGGGGCAAGAGGCCCAGTACTTC.